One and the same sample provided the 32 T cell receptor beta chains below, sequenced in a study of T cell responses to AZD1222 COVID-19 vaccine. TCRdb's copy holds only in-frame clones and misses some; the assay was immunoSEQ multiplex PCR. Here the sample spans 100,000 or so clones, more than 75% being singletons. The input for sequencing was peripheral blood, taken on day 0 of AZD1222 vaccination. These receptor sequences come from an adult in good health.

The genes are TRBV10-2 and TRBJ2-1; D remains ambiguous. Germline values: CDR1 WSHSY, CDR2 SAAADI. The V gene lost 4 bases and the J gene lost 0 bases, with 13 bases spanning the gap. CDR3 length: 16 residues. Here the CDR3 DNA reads TGCGCCAGCAGTGGGGCCCAAAAAAGCTCCTACAATGAGCAGTTCTTC. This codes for CASSGAQKSSYNEQFF.

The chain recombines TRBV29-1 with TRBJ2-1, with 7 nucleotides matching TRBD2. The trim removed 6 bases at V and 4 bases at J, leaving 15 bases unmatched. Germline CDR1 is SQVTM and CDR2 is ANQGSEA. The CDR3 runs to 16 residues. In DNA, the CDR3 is TGCAGCGTCGAAACGAATGCTGGACTAGTTTACAATGAGCAGTTCTTC. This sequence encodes CSVETNAGLVYNEQFF.

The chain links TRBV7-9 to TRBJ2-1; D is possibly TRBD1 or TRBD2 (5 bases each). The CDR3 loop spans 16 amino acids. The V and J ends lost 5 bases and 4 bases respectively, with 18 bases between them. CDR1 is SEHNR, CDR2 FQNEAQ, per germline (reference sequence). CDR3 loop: CASSLDWGSKYNEQFF. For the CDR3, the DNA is TGTGCCAGCAGCCTCGATTGGGGGAGCAAGTACAATGAGCAGTTCTTC.

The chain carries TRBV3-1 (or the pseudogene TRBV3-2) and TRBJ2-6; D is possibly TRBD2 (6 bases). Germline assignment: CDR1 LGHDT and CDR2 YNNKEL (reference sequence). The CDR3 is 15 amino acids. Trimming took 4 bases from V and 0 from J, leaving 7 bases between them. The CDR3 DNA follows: TGTGCCAGCAGCCCCGGGGGCTCTGGGGCCAACGTCCTGACTTTC. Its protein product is CASSPGGSGANVLTF.

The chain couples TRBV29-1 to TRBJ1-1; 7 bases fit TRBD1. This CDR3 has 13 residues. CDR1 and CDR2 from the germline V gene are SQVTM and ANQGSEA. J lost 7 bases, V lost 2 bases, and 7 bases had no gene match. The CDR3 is CSVEPPGQSEAFF. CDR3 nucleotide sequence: TGCAGCGTTGAACCACCGGGACAGAGTGAAGCTTTCTTT.

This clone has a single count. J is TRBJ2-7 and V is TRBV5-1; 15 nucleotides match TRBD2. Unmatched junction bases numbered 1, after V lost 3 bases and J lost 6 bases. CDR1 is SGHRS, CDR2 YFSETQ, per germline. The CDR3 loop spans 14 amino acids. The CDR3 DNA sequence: TGCGCCAGCAGCTCGGGACTAGCGGGAGGCGAGCAGTACTTC. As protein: CASSSGLAGGEQYF.

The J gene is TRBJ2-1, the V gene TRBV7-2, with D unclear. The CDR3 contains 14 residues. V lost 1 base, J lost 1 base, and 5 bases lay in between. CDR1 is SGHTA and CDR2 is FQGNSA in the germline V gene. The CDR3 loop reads CASSLELSYNEQFF. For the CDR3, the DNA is TGTGCCAGCAGCTTAGAACTTTCCTACAATGAGCAGTTCTTC.

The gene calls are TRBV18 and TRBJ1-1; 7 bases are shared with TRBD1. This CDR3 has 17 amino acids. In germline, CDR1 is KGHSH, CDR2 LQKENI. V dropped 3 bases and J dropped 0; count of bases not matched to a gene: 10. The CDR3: CASSPPGQGVLNTEAFF. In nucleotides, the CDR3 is TGTGCCAGCTCACCCCCCGGGCAGGGGGTACTGAACACTGAAGCTTTCTTT.

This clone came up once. CDR3 protein: CASSNGGNQPQHF. The DNA for the CDR3 is TGTGCCAGCAGCAATGGGGGGAATCAGCCCCAGCATTTT. The genes are TRBV14 and TRBJ1-5; possible D gene TRBD1, 5 bases. Germline assignment: CDR1 SGHDN and CDR2 FVKESK. Trimming shortened V by 5 bases and J by 4 bases, and 9 bases separated the two germline ends. The CDR3 loop spans 13 amino acids.

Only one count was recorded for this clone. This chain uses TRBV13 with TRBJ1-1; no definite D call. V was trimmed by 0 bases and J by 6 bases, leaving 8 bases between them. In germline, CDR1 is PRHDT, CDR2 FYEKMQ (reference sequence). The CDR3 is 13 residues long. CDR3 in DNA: TGTGCCAGCAGCTTAGGCCGGGTCGCTGAAGCTTTCTTT. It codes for CASSLGRVAEAFF.

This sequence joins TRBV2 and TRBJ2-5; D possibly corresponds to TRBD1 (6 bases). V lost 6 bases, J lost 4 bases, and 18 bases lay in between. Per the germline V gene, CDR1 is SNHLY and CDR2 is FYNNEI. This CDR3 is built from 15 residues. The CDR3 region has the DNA TGTGCCAGCAGGAATCGGGACACCTTGCGAGAGACCCAGTACTTC. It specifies CASRNRDTLRETQYF.

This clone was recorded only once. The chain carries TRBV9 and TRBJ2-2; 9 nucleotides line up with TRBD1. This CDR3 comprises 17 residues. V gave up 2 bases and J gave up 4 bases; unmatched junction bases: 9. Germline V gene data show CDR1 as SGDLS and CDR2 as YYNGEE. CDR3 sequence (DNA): TGTGCCAGCAGCGTTTTATCGGGACAGGGTTCCACCGGGGAGCTGTTTTTT. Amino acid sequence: CASSVLSGQGSTGELFF.

Here the CDR3 DNA reads TGTGCCAGCAGTTACGGAGAAAGGGGATATGGCTACACCTTC. Its translation: CASSYGERGYGYTF. The rearrangement uses TRBV6-5 and TRBJ1-2; D perhaps matches TRBD1 (5 bases). CDR3 size: 14 residues. Trimming removed 2 bases at V and 5 bases at J, with 12 bases between. Germline CDR1 and CDR2: MNHEY and SVGAGI.

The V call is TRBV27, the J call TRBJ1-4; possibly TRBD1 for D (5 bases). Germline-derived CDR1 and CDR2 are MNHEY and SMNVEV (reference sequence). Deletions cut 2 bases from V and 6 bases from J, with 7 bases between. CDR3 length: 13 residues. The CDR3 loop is CASSLDSYEKLFF. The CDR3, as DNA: TGTGCCAGCAGTTTAGACAGTTATGAAAAACTGTTTTTT.

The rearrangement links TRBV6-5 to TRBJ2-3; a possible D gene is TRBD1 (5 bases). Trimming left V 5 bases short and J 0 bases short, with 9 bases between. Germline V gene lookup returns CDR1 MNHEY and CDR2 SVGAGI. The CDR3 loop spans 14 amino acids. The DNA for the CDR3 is TGTGCCAGCAGTCTAACAGGTAGCACAGATACGCAGTATTTT. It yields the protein CASSLTGSTDTQYF.

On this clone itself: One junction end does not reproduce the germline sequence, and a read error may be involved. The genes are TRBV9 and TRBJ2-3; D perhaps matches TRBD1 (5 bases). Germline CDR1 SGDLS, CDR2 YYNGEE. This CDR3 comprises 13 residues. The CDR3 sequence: CASSVAQGLPVNF. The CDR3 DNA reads TGTGCCAGCAGCGTAGCCCAGGGATTACCGGTGAATTTT.

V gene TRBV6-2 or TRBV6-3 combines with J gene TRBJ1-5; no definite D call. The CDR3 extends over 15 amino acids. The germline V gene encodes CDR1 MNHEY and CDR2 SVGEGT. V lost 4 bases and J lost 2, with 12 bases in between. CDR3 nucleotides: TGTGCCAGCAGTTTTGTTCGGTTTGGCAATCAGCCCCAGCATTTT. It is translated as CASSFVRFGNQPQHF.

CDR3: CSASFPPGANVLTF. The CDR3 DNA reads as TGCAGTGCTAGTTTCCCTCCGGGGGCCAACGTCCTGACTTTC. The chain is built from TRBV20-1 and TRBJ2-6; D is uncertain. The CDR3 has 14 residues. Germline lookup yields CDR1 DFQATT and CDR2 SNEGSKA (reference sequence). V lost 3 bases and J 4 bases, leaving 10 bases between the germline ends.

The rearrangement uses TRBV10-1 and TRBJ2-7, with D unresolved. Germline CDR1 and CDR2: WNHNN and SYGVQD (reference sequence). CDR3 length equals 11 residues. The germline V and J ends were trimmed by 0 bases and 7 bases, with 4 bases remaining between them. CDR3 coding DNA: TGCGCCAGCAGTGAGTCGGGGGAGCAGTACTTC. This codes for CASSESGEQYF.

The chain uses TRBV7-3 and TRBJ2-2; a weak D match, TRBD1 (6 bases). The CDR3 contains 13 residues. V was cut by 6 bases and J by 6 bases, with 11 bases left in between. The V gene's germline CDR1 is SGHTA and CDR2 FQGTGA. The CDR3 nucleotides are TGTGCCAGCAGTCGAAGGGGGTCCGGGGAGCTGTTTTTT. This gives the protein CASSRRGSGELFF.

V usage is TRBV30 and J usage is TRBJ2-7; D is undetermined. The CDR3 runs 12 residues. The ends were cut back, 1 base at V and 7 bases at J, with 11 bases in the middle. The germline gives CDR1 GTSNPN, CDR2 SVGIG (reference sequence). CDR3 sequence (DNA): TGTGCCTGGAGTGCAGGACCCCGAGAGCAGTACTTC. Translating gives CAWSAGPREQYF.

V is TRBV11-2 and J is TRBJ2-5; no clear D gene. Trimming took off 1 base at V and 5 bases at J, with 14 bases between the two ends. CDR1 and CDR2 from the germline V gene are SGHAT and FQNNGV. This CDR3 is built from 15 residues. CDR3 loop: CASSLAGGVRETQYF. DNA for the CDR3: TGTGCCAGCAGCTTAGCCGGTGGGGTAAGGGAGACCCAGTACTTC.

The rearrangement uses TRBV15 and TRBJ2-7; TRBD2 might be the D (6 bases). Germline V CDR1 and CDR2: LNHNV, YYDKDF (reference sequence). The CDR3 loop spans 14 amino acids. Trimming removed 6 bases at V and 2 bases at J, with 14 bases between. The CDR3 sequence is CATSAGRGTYEQYF. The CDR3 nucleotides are TGTGCCACCAGTGCCGGGCGGGGCACCTACGAGCAGTACTTC.

DNA for the CDR3: TGCGCCAGCAGCCCGGAGCCAGGGCTTAATCAGCCCCAGCATTTT. Translated: CASSPEPGLNQPQHF. The genes are TRBV5-1 and TRBJ1-5, with D possibly TRBD1 on 5 matching bases. This CDR3 is 15 amino acids long. V gave up 4 bases and J gave up 4 bases, with 15 bases separating them. Germline CDR1 and CDR2: SGHRS and YFSETQ.

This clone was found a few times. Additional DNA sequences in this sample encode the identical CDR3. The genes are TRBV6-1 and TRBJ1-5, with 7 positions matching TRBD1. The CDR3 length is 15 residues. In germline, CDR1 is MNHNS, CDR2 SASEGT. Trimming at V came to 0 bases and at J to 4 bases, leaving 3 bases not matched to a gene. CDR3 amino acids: CASSEAGQQNQPQHF. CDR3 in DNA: TGTGCCAGCAGTGAAGCGGGACAGCAGAATCAGCCCCAGCATTTT.

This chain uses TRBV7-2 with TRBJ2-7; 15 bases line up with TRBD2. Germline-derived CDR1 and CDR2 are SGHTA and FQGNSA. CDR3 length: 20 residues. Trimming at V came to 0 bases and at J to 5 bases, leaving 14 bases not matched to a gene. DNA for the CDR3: TGTGCCAGCAGCTTAGCATACTGGGGGACTAGCGGGAGGTTTGACCACGAGCAGTACTTC. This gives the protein CASSLAYWGTSGRFDHEQYF. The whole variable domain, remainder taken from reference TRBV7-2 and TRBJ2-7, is GAGVSQSPSNKVTEKGKDVELRCDPISGHTALYWYRQSLGQGLEFLIYFQGNSAPDKSGLPSDRFSAERTGGSVSTLTIQRTQQEDSAVYLCASSLAYWGTSGRFDHEQYFGPGTRLTVT.

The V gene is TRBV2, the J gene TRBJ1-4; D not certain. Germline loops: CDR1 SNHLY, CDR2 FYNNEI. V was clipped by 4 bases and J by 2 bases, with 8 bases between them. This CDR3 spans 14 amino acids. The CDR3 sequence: CASSADITNEKLFF. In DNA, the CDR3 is TGTGCCAGCAGTGCAGACATTACTAATGAAAAACTGTTTTTT. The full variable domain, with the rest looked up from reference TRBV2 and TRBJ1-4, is EPEVTQTPSHQVTQMGQEVILRCVPISNHLYFYWYRQILGQKVEFLVSFYNNEISEKSEIFDDQFSVERPDGSNFTLKIRSTKLEDSAMYFCASSADITNEKLFFGSGTQLSVL.

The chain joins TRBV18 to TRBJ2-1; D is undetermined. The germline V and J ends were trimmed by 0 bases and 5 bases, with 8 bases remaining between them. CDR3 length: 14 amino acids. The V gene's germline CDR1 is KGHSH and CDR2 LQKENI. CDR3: CASSPPQTHNEQFF. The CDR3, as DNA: TGTGCCAGCTCACCACCTCAGACCCACAATGAGCAGTTCTTC.

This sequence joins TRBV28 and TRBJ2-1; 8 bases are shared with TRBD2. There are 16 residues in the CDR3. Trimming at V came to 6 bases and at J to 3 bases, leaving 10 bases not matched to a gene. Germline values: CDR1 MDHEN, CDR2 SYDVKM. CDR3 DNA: TGTGCCAGCAGGTTTGTAACTAGCGGACTCTACAATGAGCAGTTCTTC. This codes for CASRFVTSGLYNEQFF. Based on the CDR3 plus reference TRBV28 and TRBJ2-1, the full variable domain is DVKVTQSSRYLVKRTGEKVFLECVQDMDHENMFWYRQDPGLGLRLIYFSYDVKMKEKGDIPEGYSVSREKKERFSLILESASTNQTSMYLCASRFVTSGLYNEQFFGPGTRLTVL.

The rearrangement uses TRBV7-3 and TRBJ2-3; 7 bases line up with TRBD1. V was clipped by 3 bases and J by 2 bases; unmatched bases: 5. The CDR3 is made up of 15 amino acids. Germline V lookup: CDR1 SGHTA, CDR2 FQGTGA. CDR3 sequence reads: CASSLGTASTDTQYF. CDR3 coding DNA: TGTGCCAGCAGCTTGGGGACAGCCTCCACAGATACGCAGTATTTT. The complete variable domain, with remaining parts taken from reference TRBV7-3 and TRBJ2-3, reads GAGVSQTPSNKVTEKGKYVELRCDPISGHTALYWYRQSLGQGPEFLIYFQGTGAADDSGLPNDRFFAVRPEGSVSTLKIQRTERGDSAVYLCASSLGTASTDTQYFGPGTRLTVL.

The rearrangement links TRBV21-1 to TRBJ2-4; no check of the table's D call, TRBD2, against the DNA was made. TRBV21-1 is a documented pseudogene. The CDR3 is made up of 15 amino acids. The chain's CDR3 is CASRLSTDSKNIQYF. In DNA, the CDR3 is TGTGCCAGCAGACTCTCCACTGACTCCAAAAACATTCAGTACTTC.

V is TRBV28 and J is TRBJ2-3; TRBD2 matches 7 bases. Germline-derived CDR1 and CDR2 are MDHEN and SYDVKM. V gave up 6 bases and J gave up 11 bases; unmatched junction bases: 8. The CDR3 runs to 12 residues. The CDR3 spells CASSLSGSLQYF. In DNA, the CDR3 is TGTGCCAGCAGCCTTAGCGGGTCCTTGCAGTATTTT. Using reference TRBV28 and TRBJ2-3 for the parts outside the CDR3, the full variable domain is DVKVTQSSRYLVKRTGEKVFLECVQDMDHENMFWYRQDPGLGLRLIYFSYDVKMKEKGDIPEGYSVSREKKERFSLILESASTNQTSMYLCASSLSGSLQYFGPGTRLTVL.